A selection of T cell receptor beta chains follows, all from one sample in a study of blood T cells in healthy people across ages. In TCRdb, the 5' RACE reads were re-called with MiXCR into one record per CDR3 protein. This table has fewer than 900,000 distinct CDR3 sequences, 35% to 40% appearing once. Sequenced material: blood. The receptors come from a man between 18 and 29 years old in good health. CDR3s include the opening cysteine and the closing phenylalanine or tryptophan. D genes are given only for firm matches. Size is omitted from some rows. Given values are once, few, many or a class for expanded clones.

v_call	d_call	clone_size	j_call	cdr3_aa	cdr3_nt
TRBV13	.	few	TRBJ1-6	CASSLTEGHYNSPLHF	TGTGCCAGCAGCTTAACGGAGGGCCACTATAATTCACCCCTCCACTTT
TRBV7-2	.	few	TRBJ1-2	CASSFSTGTANYGYTF	TGTGCCAGCAGCTTCTCCACAGGGACCGCTAACTATGGCTACACCTTC
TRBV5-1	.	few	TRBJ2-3	CASSRGTSTDTQYF	TGCGCCAGCAGTAGGGGGACTAGCACAGATACGCAGTATTTT
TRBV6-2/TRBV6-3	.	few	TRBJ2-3	CASRTPRGTDTQYF	TGTGCCAGCAGGACCCCGAGAGGCACAGATACGCAGTATTTT
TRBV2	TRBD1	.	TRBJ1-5	CASSEGTGGNQPQHF	TGTGCCAGCAGTGAGGGAACAGGGGGGAATCAGCCCCAGCATTTT
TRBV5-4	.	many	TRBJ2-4	CASSAETPGPGLDIQYF	TGTGCCAGCAGCGCCGAAACACCCGGGCCTGGGTTAGACATTCAGTACTTC
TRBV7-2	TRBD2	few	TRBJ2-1	CASSPRGSGGVYNEQFF	TGTGCCAGCAGCCCTCGGGGTAGCGGGGGAGTATACAATGAGCAGTTCTTC
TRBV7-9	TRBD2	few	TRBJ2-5	CASSLVAGVGETQYF	TGTGCCAGCAGCTTAGTAGCGGGGGTCGGAGAGACCCAGTACTTC
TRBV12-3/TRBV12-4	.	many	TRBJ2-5	CASSLWTEQETQYF	TGTGCCAGCAGTTTATGGACGGAACAAGAGACCCAGTACTTC
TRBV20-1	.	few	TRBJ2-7	CSARDARGSDEQYF	TGCAGTGCTAGAGATGCCAGGGGTAGCGACGAGCAGTACTTC
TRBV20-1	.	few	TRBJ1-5	CSALRGVDQPQHF	TGCAGTGCGCTACGGGGCGTAGATCAGCCCCAGCATTTT
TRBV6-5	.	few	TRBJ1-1	CASSREHEAFF	TGTGCCAGCAGTCGGGAGCATGAAGCTTTCTTT
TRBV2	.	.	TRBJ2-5	CASSVLPDETQYF	TGTGCCAGCAGTGTTCTCCCCGATGAGACCCAGTACTTC
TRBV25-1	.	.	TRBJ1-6	CASRRENSPLHF	TGTGCCAGCAGACGGGAAAATTCACCCCTCCACTTT
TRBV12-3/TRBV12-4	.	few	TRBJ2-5	CASSLSPPGSAPETQYF	TGTGCCAGCAGCTTAAGCCCCCCGGGTTCGGCTCCAGAGACCCAGTACTTC
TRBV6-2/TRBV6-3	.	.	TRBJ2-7	CASSYRGTPSSYNEQYF	TGTGCCAGCAGTTACCGGGGGACTCCGAGCTCCTACAATGAGCAGTACTTC
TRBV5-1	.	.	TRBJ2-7	CASIKEGSYEQYF	TGCGCCAGCATCAAAGAGGGGTCCTACGAGCAGTACTTC
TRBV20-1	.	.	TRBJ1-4	CSARIRANEELFF	TGCAGTGCTAGGATCCGGGCTAATGAAGAACTGTTTTTT
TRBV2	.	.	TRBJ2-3	CASSDRGKSTDTQYF	TGTGCCAGCAGTGACAGAGGCAAGAGCACAGATACGCAGTATTTT
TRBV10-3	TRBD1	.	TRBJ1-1	CTISPGGNTEAFF	TGTACCATCAGCCCAGGGGGGAACACTGAAGCTTTCTTT
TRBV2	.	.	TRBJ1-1	CASSDFTAANSEAFF	TGTGCCAGCAGTGATTTTACAGCGGCAAACTCCGAAGCTTTCTTT
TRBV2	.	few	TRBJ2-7	CASSGVMGHTAYEQYF	TGTGCCAGCAGTGGGGTAATGGGACACACAGCCTACGAGCAGTACTTC
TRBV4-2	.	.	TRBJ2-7	CASSQEEGQSYEQYF	TGTGCCAGCAGCCAAGAAGAGGGGCAGTCTTACGAGCAGTACTTC
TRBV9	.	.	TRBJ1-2	CASSVGDGVTNYGYTF	TGTGCCAGCAGCGTAGGAGATGGGGTAACTAACTATGGCTACACCTTC
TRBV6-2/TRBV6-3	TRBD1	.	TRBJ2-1	CASRIYRGLGETQFF	TGTGCCAGCAGGATTTACAGGGGGCTAGGGGAGACCCAGTTCTTC
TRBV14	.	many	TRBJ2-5	CASSQLTLRDRQETQYF	TGTGCCAGCAGCCAACTGACGTTGAGGGACCGCCAAGAGACCCAGTACTTC
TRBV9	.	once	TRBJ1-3	CASSVPGNTIYF	TGTGCCAGCAGCGTACCAGGAAACACCATATATTTT
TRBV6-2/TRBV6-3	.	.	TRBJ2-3	CARGGRSQNTDTQYF	TGTGCCAGAGGGGGGAGGTCTCAGAACACAGATACGCAGTATTTT
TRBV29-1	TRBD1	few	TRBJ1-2	CSVARDRYGYTF	TGCAGCGTTGCCCGGGACAGATATGGCTACACCTTC
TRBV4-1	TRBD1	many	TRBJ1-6	CASSHARPQGARSSYNSPLHF	TGCGCCAGCAGCCACGCGCGACCCCAGGGGGCCCGAAGCTCCTATAATTCACCCCTCCACTTT
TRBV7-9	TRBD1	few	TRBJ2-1	CASSYGQGGLKFF	TGTGCCAGCAGCTATGGACAGGGGGGCTTGAAGTTCTTC
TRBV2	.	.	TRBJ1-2	CASSFEQRGGYTF	TGTGCCAGCAGTTTTGAACAGAGAGGAGGCTACACCTTC
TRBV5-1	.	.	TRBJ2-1	CASGPGPEQFF	TGCGCCAGCGGGCCGGGGCCCGAGCAGTTCTTC
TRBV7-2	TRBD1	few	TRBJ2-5	CASSPRTGFLGTQYF	TGTGCCAGCAGCCCACGGACAGGGTTTTTAGGGACCCAGTACTTC
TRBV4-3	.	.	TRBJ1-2	CASSPTRGGNYGYTF	TGCGCCAGCAGCCCAACAAGGGGGGGTAACTATGGCTACACCTTC
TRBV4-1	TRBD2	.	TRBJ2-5	CASSQASSGGYNEQYF	TGCGCCAGCAGCCAAGCTTCCAGCGGGGGCTACAATGAGCAGTACTTC
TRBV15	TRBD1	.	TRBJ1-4	CATSGPGQGGEKLFF	TGCGCCACCAGCGGGCCGGGACAGGGAGGGGAAAAACTGTTTTTT
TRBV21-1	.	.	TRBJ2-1	CASSNLTGSGYNEQFF	TGTGCCAGCAGCAACCTGACAGGGAGCGGCTACAATGAGCAGTTCTTC
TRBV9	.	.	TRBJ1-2	CASSVAFKGDGTCGYTF	TGTGCCAGCAGCGTAGCTTTTAAGGGAGATGGGACATGTGGCTACACCTTC
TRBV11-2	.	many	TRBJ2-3	CASSSQRTASTDTQYF	TGTGCCAGCAGCTCCCAACGGACAGCTAGCACAGATACGCAGTATTTT
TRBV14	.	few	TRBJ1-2	CASSQSQGNYGYTF	TGTGCCAGCAGCCAATCCCAGGGTAACTATGGCTACACCTTC
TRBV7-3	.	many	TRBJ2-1	CASSLPSARGNEQFF	TGTGCCAGCAGCCTTCCCTCAGCGCGAGGGAATGAGCAGTTCTTC